Listed below are T cell receptor beta chains from one sample, sequenced in a study of cytomegalovirus exposure and HLA in healthy donors. Sequencing used immunoSEQ multiplex PCR; TCRdb keeps in-frame clones, though not all of them. The data show approximately 120,000 clones, about 93% seen once. Sequenced: PBMCs. These receptors were taken from a young woman in good health and CMV-seronegative. Each CDR3 is given with its conserved first and last residue. A D gene is named only where the DNA matches it firmly. The size entry is marked missing in some rows and otherwise reads once, few, many or a size class.

-,TRBV13,TRBJ2-3,TRBD1,TGTGCCAGCAGCTCACAGGGGCCCCCAGATACGCAGTATTTT,CASSSQGPPDTQYF
-,TRBV5-6,TRBJ1-1,TRBD1,TGTGCCAGCAGCCTCTGGACAGGGCTAACTGAAGCTTTCTTT,CASSLWTGLTEAFF
once,TRBV5-5,TRBJ1-5,-,TGTGCCAGCAGCTATGACAGAAATCAGCCCCAGCATTTT,CASSYDRNQPQHF
-,TRBV5-6,TRBJ1-2,-,TGTGCCAGCAGCTTGGCGGGGGTAGTCTATGGCTACACCTTC,CASSLAGVVYGYTF
once,TRBV28,TRBJ2-7,-,TGTGCCAGCAGTCTATCGGGAGACATCTGGGCCTACGAGCAGTACTTC,CASSLSGDIWAYEQYF
-,TRBV5-1,TRBJ1-4,-,TGCGCCAGCAGCCAAAATGCCGGGAGACTTGAAAAACTGTTTTTT,CASSQNAGRLEKLFF
-,TRBV9,TRBJ1-4,TRBD1,TGTGCCAGCTCTATGGGAGACAGGGTAGGGGAAAAACTGTTTTTT,CASSMGDRVGEKLFF
-,TRBV13,TRBJ2-5,-,TGTGCCAGCAGCAGACTGGCCCAAGAGACCCAGTACTTC,CASSRLAQETQYF
-,TRBV5-1,TRBJ1-5,TRBD1,TGCGCCAGCAGCCCAGGACAGGTTGGCGATCAGCCCCAGCATTTT,CASSPGQVGDQPQHF
-,TRBV19,TRBJ1-5,-,TGTGCCAGTAGCGACAGGATTAATCAGCCCCAGCATTTT,CASSDRINQPQHF
-,TRBV19,TRBJ2-7,TRBD2,TGTGCCAGTAGGAGCCAGGGACTATCCTCCTACGAGCAGTACTTC,CASRSQGLSSYEQYF
-,TRBV7-3,TRBJ2-6,TRBD1,TGTGCCAGCAGCTTACTTACAGGGGCTGGGGCCAACGTCCTGACTTTC,CASSLLTGAGANVLTF
-,TRBV7-3,TRBJ2-1,TRBD2,TGTGCCAGCAGCCCAGGGACTAGCAATGAGCAGTTCTTC,CASSPGTSNEQFF
-,TRBV6-1,TRBJ2-7,-,TGTGCCTCCAGCGTCGGCTCCTACGAGCAGTACTTC,CASSVGSYEQYF
-,TRBV5-1,TRBJ1-6,TRBD1,TGCGCCAGCAGGCAACCGGGACAGGGGGCGCTGAGTAATTCACCCCTCCACTTT,CASRQPGQGALSNSPLHF
-,TRBV5-4,TRBJ1-2,-,TGTGCCAGCAGCCCAGGAAACTATGGCTACACCTTC,CASSPGNYGYTF
-,TRBV9,TRBJ1-1,-,TGTGCCAGCAGCCCCGCCGGGTTGAACACTGAAGCTTTCTTT,CASSPAGLNTEAFF
-,TRBV28,TRBJ2-5,TRBD1,TGTGCCAGCAGTTTTAGGACAGGGGGCGTTGAGACCCAGTACTTC,CASSFRTGGVETQYF
-,TRBV6-1,TRBJ1-2,TRBD1,TGTGCCAGCAGTGACTTATATTTCGGGACAGGGGTTTTCAGCTATGGCTACACCTTC,CASSDLYFGTGVFSYGYTF
-,TRBV11-2,TRBJ2-7,-,TGTGCCAGCAGCTTAGAGGCCATCTACGAGCAGTACTTC,CASSLEAIYEQYF
-,TRBV9,TRBJ2-1,-,TGTGCCAGCAGCGTAGTTGTAAACAATGAGCAGTTCTTC,CASSVVVNNEQFF
-,TRBV18,TRBJ2-3,TRBD1,TGTGCCAGCTCCGATAAACAGGGGGAGGGCACAGATACGCAGTATTTT,CASSDKQGEGTDTQYF
once,TRBV6-5,TRBJ2-3,TRBD1,TGTGCCAGCAGTCGGACAGGGGGATGGACAGATACGCAGTATTTT,CASSRTGGWTDTQYF
-,TRBV6-1,TRBJ1-2,-,TGTGCCAGCAGTGAAGTTAACGGGTTGGCGGTGAACACCTTC,CASSEVNGLAVNTF
-,TRBV9,TRBJ2-1,TRBD2,TGTGCCAGCAGCGTAGGAGGATGGAGGGGACTAGCGGGAGAGGCTGAGCAGTTCTTC,CASSVGGWRGLAGEAEQFF
-,TRBV5-4,TRBJ1-1,-,TGTGCCAGCAGCTTGGCAGGGTACACTGAAGCTTTCTTT,CASSLAGYTEAFF
-,TRBV4-2,TRBJ1-2,-,TGTGCCAGCAGCCCCCGGGGGGTTAACTATGGCTACACCTTC,CASSPRGVNYGYTF
-,TRBV30,TRBJ1-1,-,TGTGCCTGGAGTGTATTCAGAATGAACACTGAAGCTTTCTTT,CAWSVFRMNTEAFF
-,TRBV25-1,TRBJ2-5,-,TGTGCCAGCAGTGAAAGGCGGATTGAAGAGACCCAGTACTTC,CASSERRIEETQYF
-,TRBV30,TRBJ2-5,TRBD2,TGTGCCTGGAACTCCGGGACCCCGGGAGGGACCCAGTACTTC,CAWNSGTPGGTQYF
-,TRBV28,TRBJ1-2,-,TGTGCCAGCAGTTTATGGGCAGCTAACTATGGCTACACCTTC,CASSLWAANYGYTF
-,TRBV19,TRBJ2-1,TRBD1,TGTGCCAGTAACCACGGGACAGTATACAATGAGCAGTTCTTC,CASNHGTVYNEQFF
-,TRBV4-1,TRBJ2-5,-,TGCGCCAGCAGCCAAGCTTCTTCGCTACTAGAGACCCAGTACTTC,CASSQASSLLETQYF
-,TRBV5-6,TRBJ1-2,-,TGTGCCAGCCGCTCCGGCGGGGCCTATGGCTACACCTTC,CASRSGGAYGYTF
-,TRBV5-1,TRBJ1-1,-,TGCGCCAGCAGCTTGGTACGCGGGAACACTGAAGCTTTCTTT,CASSLVRGNTEAFF
-,TRBV6-5,TRBJ1-4,-,TGTGCCAGCAGTTACGGGCAAACAAATAATGAAAAACTGTTTTTT,CASSYGQTNNEKLFF
once,TRBV19,TRBJ1-5,-,TGTGCCAGTAGTCAAAGTTACAGGGATCAGCCCCAGCATTTT,CASSQSYRDQPQHF
-,TRBV30,TRBJ2-2,TRBD1,TGTGCCTGGAGGGGGACAGGGAGATCCGGGGAGCTGTTTTTT,CAWRGTGRSGELFF
-,TRBV28,TRBJ2-1,TRBD2,TGTGCCATTCGGAGCGGGAGCTCCTACAATGAGCAGTTCTTC,CAIRSGSSYNEQFF
-,TRBV30,TRBJ1-2,-,TGTGCAAAAAGGCAGGGTGATGGCTACACCTTC,CAKRQGDGYTF
-,TRBV6-6,TRBJ2-7,TRBD1,TGTGCCAGCAGTGGGACAGCTTACGAGCAGTACTTC,CASSGTAYEQYF
-,TRBV19,TRBJ2-2,TRBD1,TGTGCCAGTAGTATGCAGGGGGCGGACACCGGGGAGCTGTTTTTT,CASSMQGADTGELFF
-,TRBV9,TRBJ1-1,TRBD1,TGTGCCAGCGCTCTCGGACAGGGGAACACTGAAGCTTTCTTT,CASALGQGNTEAFF
once,TRBV6-1,TRBJ2-3,-,TGTGCCAGCAGTGCTGTTAGGGCGGGAGATACGCAGTATTTT,CASSAVRAGDTQYF
-,TRBV28,TRBJ1-5,-,TGTGCCAGCAGTTTAATGGCCCCCAATCAGCCCCAGCATTTT,CASSLMAPNQPQHF
once,TRBV6-5,TRBJ2-2,TRBD2,TGTGCCAGCAGTTCGTCAAGCGGGAGTCCCGGGGAGCTGTTTTTT,CASSSSSGSPGELFF
-,TRBV30,TRBJ1-5,-,TGTGCCTGGGGCACCGGGACAAGGAATCAGCCCCAGCATTTT,CAWGTGTRNQPQHF
-,TRBV28,TRBJ2-7,TRBD1,TGTGCCAGCAGGCCGCCGGGACAGTACTACGAGCAGTACTTC,CASRPPGQYYEQYF
once,TRBV14,TRBJ2-3,TRBD1,TGTGCCAGCAGCCCGGGACAGGGGGAAGATACGCAGTATTTT,CASSPGQGEDTQYF
-,TRBV15,TRBJ1-1,-,TGTGCCACCAGCGTTACAGGGCTTGGAACTGAAGCTTTCTTT,CATSVTGLGTEAFF
-,TRBV9,TRBJ1-3,-,TGTGCCAGCAGCGCCACCGGGGACTCTGGAAACACCATATATTTT,CASSATGDSGNTIYF
-,TRBV29-1,TRBJ2-3,TRBD2,TGCAGCGTTGATCTGGGACTAGTTGGATTT,CSVDLGLVGF
-,TRBV6-5,TRBJ2-5,TRBD2,TGTGCCAGCAGTTACCGGGGAGGGGACGGGGAGACCCAGTACTTC,CASSYRGGDGETQYF
-,TRBV12-1,TRBJ2-7,-,TGTGCCAGCAGCTTCGCGACAGGGGACTACGAGCAGTACTTC,CASSFATGDYEQYF
-,TRBV30,TRBJ2-3,-,TGTGCCTGGAGTGCCGGGGGAGATACGCAGTATTTT,CAWSAGGDTQYF
-,TRBV12-2,TRBJ1-5,-,TGTGCAAGTCGCTTGCGGGGGGGCAGTCAGCCCCAGCATTTT,CASRLRGGSQPQHF
-,TRBV6-9,TRBJ2-1,-,TGTGCCAGCAGTTACTCGGGTTTCTACAATGAGCAGTTCTTC,CASSYSGFYNEQFF
-,TRBV27,TRBJ2-3,TRBD1,TGTGCCAGCAGCTGGACAGGGAGCACAGATACGCAGTATTTT,CASSWTGSTDTQYF